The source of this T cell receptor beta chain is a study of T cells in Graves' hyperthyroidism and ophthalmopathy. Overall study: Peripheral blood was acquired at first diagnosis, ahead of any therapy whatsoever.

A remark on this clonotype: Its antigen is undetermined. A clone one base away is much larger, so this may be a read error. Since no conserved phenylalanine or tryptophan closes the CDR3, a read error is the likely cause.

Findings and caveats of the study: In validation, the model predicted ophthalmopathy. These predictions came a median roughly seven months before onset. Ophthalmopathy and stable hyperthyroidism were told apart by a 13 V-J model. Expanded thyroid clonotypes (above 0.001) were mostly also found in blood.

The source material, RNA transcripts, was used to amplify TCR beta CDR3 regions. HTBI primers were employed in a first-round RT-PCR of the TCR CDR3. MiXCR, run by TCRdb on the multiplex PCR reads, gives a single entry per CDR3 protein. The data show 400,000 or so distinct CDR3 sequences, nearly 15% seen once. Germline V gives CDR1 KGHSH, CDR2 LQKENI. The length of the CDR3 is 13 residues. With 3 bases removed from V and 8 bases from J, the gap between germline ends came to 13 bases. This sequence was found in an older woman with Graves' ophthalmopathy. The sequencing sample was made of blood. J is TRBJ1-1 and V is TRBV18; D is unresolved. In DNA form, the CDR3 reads TGTGCCAGCTCACCGACGCAGCCTACCGAAGCTTTCCTT. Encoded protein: CASSPTQPTEAFL.